The 17 T cell receptor beta chains below come from one sample, sequenced in a study of cytomegalovirus exposure and HLA in healthy donors. This table comes from immunoSEQ multiplex PCR, and its TCRdb copy is limited to in-frame clones, with some not included. The sample shows around 65,000 clones, about 91% of them seen only once. Sequencing used PBMCs. The receptor set was obtained from a man between 18 and 35 years old in good health and CMV-seropositive.

A few counts support this clone. V is TRBV10-1 and J is TRBJ1-5; perhaps TRBD1 as D (5 bases). The germline V and J ends were trimmed by 0 bases and 0 bases, with 15 bases remaining between them. CDR1 and CDR2 from the germline V gene are WNHNN and SYGVQD (reference sequence). The CDR3 length is 18 residues. The CDR3 bases are TGCGCCAGCAGTGAGTCGGTACGGGGGGGAAATAGCAATCAGCCCCAGCATTTT. Protein product: CASSESVRGGNSNQPQHF.

V usage is TRBV7-2 and J usage is TRBJ1-1; TRBD1 aligns across 8 bases. CDR3 size: 15 residues. Germline V CDR1 and CDR2: SGHTA, FQGNSA. V shed 3 bases, J shed 5 bases, and the junction held 8 bases outside the gene matches. CDR3 residues: CASSFPQGARTEAFF. The CDR3 DNA is TGTGCCAGCAGCTTTCCCCAGGGGGCGAGGACTGAAGCTTTCTTT.

This clone was picked up one time. The V call is TRBV5-1, the J call TRBJ1-4, with D maybe TRBD1 (6 bases). Between the trimmed V and J ends, which lost 5 bases and 7 bases, there was a span of 21 bases. From germline, CDR1 is SGHRS and CDR2 YFSETQ. The CDR3 runs 16 residues. CDR3: CASRVTGMGLSEKLFF. The CDR3 region has the DNA TGCGCCAGCAGGGTCACAGGGATGGGATTAAGTGAAAAACTGTTTTTT.

The chain is built from TRBV6-5 and TRBJ2-1; 8 nucleotides match TRBD2. Germline CDR1 reads MNHEY; CDR2 reads SVGAGI. Trimming removed 4 bases from V and 4 bases from J; junction bases left unmatched: 6. The CDR3 spans 15 residues. The CDR3 reads CASSFPGGGYNEQFF. CDR3 sequence (DNA): TGTGCCAGCAGTTTCCCGGGAGGGGGATACAATGAGCAGTTCTTC.

The rearrangement links TRBV30 to TRBJ2-1; D uncertain. Looked up from germline, CDR1 is GTSNPN and CDR2 is SVGIG (reference sequence). The CDR3 consists of 12 residues. The ends were cut back, 0 bases at V and 4 bases at J, with 4 bases in the middle. The CDR3: CAWSVSYNEQFF. DNA of the CDR3: TGTGCCTGGAGTGTCAGTTACAATGAGCAGTTCTTC.

The rearrangement joins TRBV7-9 to TRBJ2-3; weak D call: TRBD2 (5 bases). This CDR3 is 15 amino acids long. V shed 1 base and J shed 1 base, with 9 bases lying between them. Germline CDR1 SEHNR, CDR2 FQNEAQ (reference sequence). As DNA, the CDR3 is TGTGCCAGCAGCTTAGGGGCGGGCGGCACAGATACGCAGTATTTT. This gives the protein CASSLGAGGTDTQYF.

The chain carries TRBV30 and TRBJ2-5, with TRBD1 matching over 9 bases. Germline CDR1 is GTSNPN and CDR2 is SVGIG (reference sequence). Trimming cost V 3 bases and J 5 bases; bases outside gene matches: 10. This CDR3 spans 15 amino acids. The CDR3 reads CAWSPGQGFGETQYF. The CDR3 DNA is TGTGCCTGGAGCCCAGGACAGGGGTTCGGTGAGACCCAGTACTTC.

The rearrangement joins TRBV19 to TRBJ1-1; 8 positions agree with TRBD1. The CDR3 has 17 residues. The V gene end was trimmed by 2 bases and the J gene end by 0 bases; junction bases not matched to a gene: 8. The germline gives CDR1 LNHDA, CDR2 SQIVND (reference sequence). The CDR3 bases are TGTGCCAGTAGTATACAGGTAACAGGGGGACTGAACACTGAAGCTTTCTTT. Translation gives CASSIQVTGGLNTEAFF.

The chain links TRBV2 to TRBJ2-5; D is perhaps TRBD2 (5 bases). The CDR3 loop spans 12 amino acids. The V gene lost 7 bases and the J gene lost 3 bases, with 9 bases spanning the gap. In germline, CDR1 is SNHLY, CDR2 FYNNEI. As DNA, the CDR3 is TGTGCCAGCATCCTAGCAGAAGAGACCCAGTACTTC. This codes for CASILAEETQYF.

The gene calls are TRBV7-8 and TRBJ2-1, with D possibly matching TRBD2 (5 bases). The CDR3 length is 16 residues. CDR1 and CDR2 (germline): SGHVS, FQNEAQ. Trimming removed 5 bases from V and 8 bases from J, with 22 bases in between. For the CDR3, the DNA is TGTGCCAGCAGCCAGAGGGCGGGTGGAGACGTGGATGAGCAGTTCTTC. Translated, it gives CASSQRAGGDVDEQFF.

J is TRBJ1-5 and V is TRBV30; perhaps TRBD1 as D (6 bases). Trimming took off 8 bases at V and 2 bases at J, with 16 bases between the two ends. Germline-derived CDR1 and CDR2 are GTSNPN and SVGIG (reference sequence). The CDR3 contains 14 residues. Here the CDR3 DNA reads TGTGCCGCCCAACAGGGAGAGGGCAATCAGCCCCAGCATTTT. Protein: CAAQQGEGNQPQHF.

The gene calls are TRBV6-5 and TRBJ2-2; maybe TRBD1 (6 bases). Between the trimmed V and J ends, which lost 6 bases and 4 bases, there was a span of 12 bases. Germline-derived CDR1 and CDR2 are MNHEY and SVGAGI. There are 14 residues in the CDR3. CDR3 sequence reads: CASSYTGFTGELFF. As DNA, the CDR3 is TGTGCCAGCAGCTATACAGGGTTCACCGGGGAGCTGTTTTTT.

This rearrangement joins TRBV28 to TRBJ1-2; TRBD1 matches 11 bases. The CDR3 runs 14 residues. After removal of 6 bases from V and 8 bases from J, the junction contained 8 bases not matched to a gene. The V gene's germline CDR1 is MDHEN and CDR2 SYDVKM. CDR3 amino acids: CASSHGQGARGYTF. The CDR3, as DNA: TGTGCCAGCAGCCATGGACAGGGGGCGAGGGGCTACACCTTC.

The V and J genes are TRBV6-1 and TRBJ1-2; D is possibly TRBD1 (6 bases). The CDR3 length is 13 residues. Germline V gene lookup returns CDR1 MNHNS and CDR2 SASEGT. Trimming removed 7 bases at V and 6 bases at J, with 15 bases between. In nucleotides, the CDR3 is TGTGCCAGCACGCCTATACCAGGGGATGGCTACACCTTC. Its translation: CASTPIPGDGYTF.

The sample holds one count of this clone. The rearrangement uses TRBV28 and TRBJ1-1; no firm D call. The CDR3 loop spans 13 amino acids. The germline CDR1 and CDR2 sequences are MDHEN and SYDVKM. Deletions cut 8 bases from V and 7 bases from J, with 17 bases between. DNA of the CDR3: TGTGCCAGCCTCAACTCGAGGCAGCTTGAAGCTTTCTTT. This gives the protein CASLNSRQLEAFF. Based on the CDR3 plus reference TRBV28 and TRBJ1-1, the full variable domain is DVKVTQSSRYLVKRTGEKVFLECVQDMDHENMFWYRQDPGLGLRLIYFSYDVKMKEKGDIPEGYSVSREKKERFSLILESASTNQTSMYLCASLNSRQLEAFFGQGTRLTVV.

The chain links TRBV28 to TRBJ2-2, with D perhaps TRBD1 (5 bases). Trimming removed 6 bases at V and 7 bases at J, with 12 bases between. The CDR3 length is 13 residues. In germline, CDR1 is MDHEN, CDR2 SYDVKM. In DNA, the CDR3 is TGTGCCAGCAGATTGTGGGGCCACGGGGAGCTGTTTTTT. Encoded protein: CASRLWGHGELFF.

With regard to this clone: This sample also contains other DNA sequences that code for the same CDR3. V usage is TRBV27 and J usage is TRBJ2-7, with TRBD2 matching 8 bases. The V and J ends lost 8 bases and 1 base, in that order; junction bases with no gene match: 7. This CDR3 spans 14 amino acids. In germline, CDR1 is MNHEY, CDR2 SMNVEV (reference sequence). The CDR3 DNA reads TGTGCCAGCGCGTCGGGAGGGCTATCCTACGAGCAGTACTTC. The encoded protein is CASASGGLSYEQYF.